Listed below are T cell receptor beta chains from one sample, sequenced in a study of HIV-infected patients and healthy controls. TCRdb used MiXCR to reprocess the 5' RACE reads, holding one entry per CDR3 protein. Counted here are roughly 20,000 distinct CDR3 sequences, around a fifth occurring once; the ten biggest clones make up around a third. The sample consisted of CD8+ T cells from blood. All receptors derive from a human donor in good health. Both conserved end residues are part of each CDR3. D genes are given only for firm matches. Clone sizes are given selectively: once, few, many, or a class where the clone is expanded.

>TRBV6-1|NA|once|TRBJ2-2
CASSGGWGTPNTGELFF
TGTGCCAGCAGTGGAGGATGGGGCACCCCGAACACCGGGGAGCTGTTTTTT
>TRBV5-6|NA|few|TRBJ2-1
CASSSGTLTYNEQFF
TGTGCCAGCAGCTCAGGGACTTTAACCTACAATGAGCAGTTCTTC
>TRBV10-3|NA|NA|TRBJ2-7
CAIRAILAPTYEQYF
TGTGCCATCAGGGCCATACTAGCCCCGACCTACGAGCAGTACTTC
>TRBV4-1|TRBD2|NA|TRBJ2-3
CASSQVRREGSDTQYF
TGCGCCAGCAGCCAAGTCAGGAGGGAGGGGTCAGATACGCAGTATTTT
>TRBV12-3/TRBV12-4|NA|NA|TRBJ2-1
CASSEGLSYNEQFF
TGTGCCAGCAGTGAGGGACTGTCCTACAATGAGCAGTTCTTC
>TRBV30|TRBD2|NA|TRBJ2-5
CAWRGLAEQETQYF
TGTGCCTGGAGGGGACTAGCGGAACAAGAGACCCAGTACTTC
>TRBV5-1|TRBD1|NA|TRBJ2-3
CASSLARGMITDTQCF
TGCGCCAGCAGCTTGGCCAGGGGGATGATTACAGATACGCAGTGTTTT
>TRBV7-6|NA|few|TRBJ2-5
CASSLLAEHQETQYF
TGTGCCAGCAGCCTGTTAGCGGAGCACCAAGAGACCCAGTACTTC
>TRBV12-3/TRBV12-4|TRBD1|few|TRBJ1-5
CASSLGGQGGANQPQHF
TGTGCCAGCAGTTTAGGAGGACAGGGCGGTGCCAATCAGCCCCAGCATTTT
>TRBV5-1|NA|many|TRBJ1-2
CASSLRDTTPAHGYTF
TGCGCCAGCAGCTTACGGGACACCACCCCCGCGCATGGCTACACCTTC
>TRBV20-1|NA|NA|TRBJ2-1
CSAPPGLRKPRGFF
TGCAGTGCTCCCCCGGGACTTCGCAAACCCAGGGGGTTCTTC
>TRBV5-6|TRBD2|medium-sized|TRBJ2-3
CASSPTSSGGRTDTQYF
TGTGCCAGCAGCCCTACCTCTAGCGGGGGGCGGACAGATACGCAGTATTTT
>TRBV25-1|NA|many|TRBJ1-2
CASSARGGYGYTF
TGTGCCAGCAGTGCCAGAGGTGGCTATGGCTACACCTTC
>TRBV13|NA|few|TRBJ2-3
CASSLTASSADTQYF
TGTGCCAGCAGCTTAACCGCTTCTAGCGCAGATACGCAGTATTTT
>TRBV20-1|NA|many|TRBJ2-7
CSASRRGLDEQYF
TGCAGTGCTAGCCGGCGGGGATTGGACGAGCAGTACTTC
>TRBV28|TRBD1|few|TRBJ1-5
CASSPPGTGNQPQHF
TGTGCCAGCAGTCCCCCCGGGACAGGGAATCAGCCCCAGCATTTT
>TRBV10-1|TRBD1|many|TRBJ1-5
CASRATGILDSNQPQHF
TGCGCCAGCAGGGCGACAGGGATTCTTGATAGCAATCAGCCCCAGCATTTT
>TRBV6-6|TRBD2|many|TRBJ2-1
CASSYPTSGGAGEQFF
TGTGCCAGCAGTTACCCGACTAGCGGGGGGGCCGGTGAGCAGTTCTTC
>TRBV4-1|TRBD1|few|TRBJ2-1
CASSSTGGNEQFF
TGCGCCAGCAGCTCCACAGGGGGCAATGAGCAGTTCTTC
>TRBV7-8|TRBD2|few|TRBJ2-3
CASSLRLAGVADTQYF
TGTGCCAGCAGCTTACGTCTAGCGGGAGTGGCAGATACGCAGTATTTT
>TRBV12-3/TRBV12-4|NA|medium-sized|TRBJ1-5
CASSFYMSNQPQHF
TGTGCCAGCAGTTTCTACATGAGCAATCAGCCCCAGCATTTT
>TRBV3-1|TRBD1|many|TRBJ2-7
CASSQAKTGKIPNEQYF
TGTGCCAGCAGCCAGGCGAAGACAGGGAAAATTCCTAACGAGCAGTACTTC
>TRBV6-5|NA|few|TRBJ2-5
CASSYTGGVQETQYF
TGTGCCAGCAGTTACACCGGCGGAGTACAAGAGACCCAGTACTTC
>TRBV19|TRBD2|NA|TRBJ2-3
CASSVAGGDTQYF
TGTGCCAGTAGTGTAGCGGGAGGCGATACGCAGTATTTT
>TRBV9|NA|NA|TRBJ1-5
CASSVGGTNQPQHF
TGTGCCAGCAGCGTAGGGGGGACAAATCAGCCCCAGCATTTT
>TRBV29-1|NA|once|TRBJ2-1
CSVEGPPNNEQFF
TGCAGCGTTGAAGGTCCCCCCAACAATGAGCAGTTCTTC
>TRBV12-3/TRBV12-4|NA|large|TRBJ1-5
CASSLSGRNQPQHF
TGTGCCAGCAGTTTGTCAGGGCGCAACCAGCCCCAGCATTTT
>TRBV6-5|NA|few|TRBJ2-5
CASSYGGGPETQYF
TGTGCCAGCAGTTACGGAGGGGGGCCGGAGACCCAGTACTTC
>TRBV28|NA|many|TRBJ2-4
CASSLRGSTKNIQYF
TGTGCCAGCAGTTTACGGGGTTCGACCAAAAACATTCAGTACTTC
>TRBV6-2/TRBV6-3|NA|many|TRBJ1-1
CASSFVGSNTEAFF
TGTGCCAGCAGTTTCGTAGGAAGTAACACTGAAGCTTTCTTT
>TRBV19|NA|NA|TRBJ2-3
CASSSPRDADTQYF
TGTGCCAGTAGTAGCCCGAGGGATGCAGATACGCAGTATTTT
>TRBV7-6|TRBD1|NA|TRBJ1-6
CASSLVGDSYSPLHF
TGTGCCAGCAGCTTAGTGGGGGACAGCTATTCACCCCTCCACTTT
>TRBV3-1|NA|NA|TRBJ1-3
CASSQDLTGYSGNTIYF
TGTGCCAGCAGCCAAGATCTTACAGGATACTCTGGAAACACCATATATTTT
>TRBV29-1|NA|NA|TRBJ1-2
CSVEGQAPNYGYTF
TGCAGCGTTGAAGGACAGGCCCCTAACTATGGCTACACCTTC
>TRBV3-1|TRBD2|many|TRBJ2-7
CASSPLAGSYEQYF
TGTGCCAGCAGCCCATTAGCGGGATCCTACGAGCAGTACTTC
>TRBV19|NA|NA|TRBJ2-1
CASSRPGLEYSYNEQFF
TGTGCCAGTAGTAGACCAGGACTGGAGTACTCCTACAATGAGCAGTTCTTC
>TRBV5-5|NA|NA|TRBJ2-7
CASSLWGAHEQYF
TGTGCCAGCAGCTTGTGGGGAGCACACGAGCAGTACTTC
>TRBV9|TRBD2|NA|TRBJ2-2
CASSYAGTSGARSTGELFF
TGTGCCAGCAGCTACGCCGGGACTAGCGGGGCTCGTAGCACCGGGGAGCTGTTTTTT
>TRBV7-9|NA|few|TRBJ2-1
CASSSEGGVPSYNEQFF
TGTGCCAGCAGCTCCGAGGGGGGAGTTCCCTCCTACAATGAGCAGTTCTTC
>TRBV6-2/TRBV6-3|NA|many|TRBJ2-1
CASSYRQVSYNEQFF
TGTGCCAGCAGTTACAGGCAGGTCTCCTACAATGAGCAGTTCTTC
>TRBV7-9|TRBD2|few|TRBJ2-1
CASSFPTSGTDNEQFF
TGTGCCAGCAGCTTTCCGACTAGCGGGACCGACAATGAGCAGTTCTTC
>TRBV12-3/TRBV12-4|NA|many|TRBJ2-1
CASSLGGLYNEQFF
TGTGCCAGCAGTTTAGGGGGGCTCTACAATGAGCAGTTCTTC
>TRBV20-1|NA|many|TRBJ2-7
CSARDTEYEQYF
TGCAGTGCTAGAGATACAGAGTACGAGCAGTACTTC
>TRBV10-3|NA|NA|TRBJ1-2
CAISEFATDNYGYTF
TGTGCCATCAGTGAGTTCGCGACAGATAACTATGGCTACACCTTC
>TRBV6-2/TRBV6-3|NA|many|TRBJ2-3
CASTDRSTDTQYF
TGTGCCAGCACCGACAGATCCACAGATACGCAGTATTTT
>TRBV14|NA|few|TRBJ1-2
CASSQDVEAVYGYTF
TGTGCCAGCAGCCAAGATGTGGAGGCGGTCTATGGCTACACCTTC
>TRBV7-9|NA|few|TRBJ1-6
CASSPQGYNSPLHF
TGTGCCAGCAGCCCACAGGGATATAATTCACCCCTCCACTTT
>TRBV19|NA|few|TRBJ1-4
CASSIPPFMRTTNEKLFF
TGTGCCAGTAGTATCCCCCCATTTATGCGGACAACTAATGAAAAACTGTTTTTT
>TRBV7-9|NA|many|TRBJ2-4
CASSLVAGLGVDIQYF
TGTGCCAGCAGCTTAGTTGCGGGGCTTGGCGTCGACATTCAGTACTTC
>TRBV6-5|TRBD2|NA|TRBJ2-7
CASSSSLAGGEQYF
TGTGCCAGCAGTTCCTCCCTAGCGGGAGGGGAGCAGTACTTC
>TRBV7-9|TRBD2|many|TRBJ2-2
CASSPRGAGELFF
TGTGCCAGCAGCCCTCGGGGGGCCGGGGAGCTGTTTTTT
>TRBV20-1|TRBD2|many|TRBJ2-3
CSARGPGLALDTQYF
TGCAGTGCTAGAGGGCCGGGACTAGCGTTAGATACGCAGTATTTT
>TRBV7-9|NA|many|TRBJ1-1
CASSLAKNTEAFF
TGTGCCAGCAGCTTAGCAAAGAACACTGAAGCTTTCTTT
>TRBV7-9|TRBD2|NA|TRBJ2-1
CASSFAAGGADNEQFF
TGTGCCAGCAGCTTTGCGGCGGGGGGGGCGGACAATGAGCAGTTCTTC